This T cell receptor (beta chain) was sequenced for a study of shared clonotypes between healthy human individuals. Assay used: immunoSEQ multiplex PCR; TCRdb lists only in-frame clones, some missing. Altogether approximately 1,000,000 clones are present, approximately 77% being singletons, with the ten largest covering 0.89%. The study enrolled healthy HIV-negative adults without recent acute infections or vaccinations as donors. The CDR3 runs to 13 residues. Germline V CDR1 and CDR2: LNHNV, YYDKDF (reference sequence). V lost 0 bases and J lost 2, with 4 bases in between. This TCR came from a man younger than 30 in good health. Some clones in this sample may be carry-over from other donors' samples. This chain uses TRBV15 with TRBJ1-1, with D unresolved. The specimen sequenced was memory CD4+ T cells from PBMCs. The subset here: CD45RA-negative fraction. The CDR3 reads CATSREPNTEAFF. CDR3 nucleotide sequence: TGTGCCACCAGCAGAGAGCCTAACACTGAAGCTTTCTTT.